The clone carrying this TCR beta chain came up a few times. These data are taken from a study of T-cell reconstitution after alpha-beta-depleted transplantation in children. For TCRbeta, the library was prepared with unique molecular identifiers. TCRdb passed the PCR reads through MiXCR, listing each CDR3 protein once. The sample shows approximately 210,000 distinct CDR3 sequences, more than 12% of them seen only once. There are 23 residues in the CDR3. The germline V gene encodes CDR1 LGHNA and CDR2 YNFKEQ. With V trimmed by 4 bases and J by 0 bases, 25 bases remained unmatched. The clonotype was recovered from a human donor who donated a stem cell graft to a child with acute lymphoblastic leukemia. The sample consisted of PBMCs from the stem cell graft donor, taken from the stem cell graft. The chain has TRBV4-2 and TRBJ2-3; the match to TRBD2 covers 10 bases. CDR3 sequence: CASSPRRRRETSGKGDSTDTQYF. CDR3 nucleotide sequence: TGTGCCAGCAGCCCACGAAGGCGGCGGGAAACTAGCGGGAAGGGTGATAGCACAGATACGCAGTATTTT.